A single sample gave rise to the 8 T cell receptor beta chains below, sequenced in a study of blood T cell repertoires in COVID-19. Only in-frame clones appear in the TCRdb table, and some are missing; sequencing was by immunoSEQ multiplex PCR. The data hold a few hundred thousand clones, with around 87% observed a single time. Sequencing was carried out using peripheral blood. The receptors were gathered from a woman aged 50 to 65 with acute or convalescent COVID-19.

V usage is TRBV19 and J usage is TRBJ1-1, with TRBD1 identical over 7 bases. V lost 4 bases, J lost 0 bases, and 8 bases stayed unmatched. The germline CDR1 and CDR2 sequences are LNHDA and SQIVND (reference sequence). The CDR3 is 16 amino acids. The CDR3 region has the DNA TGTGCCAGTAGTAGATCAGGGGGTCCTATGAACACTGAAGCTTTCTTT. This encodes CASSRSGGPMNTEAFF.

This clone was seen once. This chain connects TRBV7-3 to TRBJ2-7; the match to TRBD2 covers 7 bases. After removal of 5 bases from V and 3 bases from J, the junction contained 10 bases not matched to a gene. CDR3 length equals 15 residues. CDR1 SGHTA and CDR2 FQGTGA come from the germline V gene. DNA for the CDR3: TGTGCCAGCAGCGCCATAGCGGGCAACCTCTACGAGCAGTACTTC. Protein: CASSAIAGNLYEQYF.

V gene TRBV6-1 combines with J gene TRBJ2-1; 11 bases are shared with TRBD2. CDR1 and CDR2 (germline): MNHNS, SASEGT. V shed 1 base and J 0 bases; nucleotides not matched to a gene: 14. CDR3 size: 21 residues. The CDR3 sequence: CASSEGERLAGKQSSYNEQFF. For the CDR3, the DNA is TGTGCCAGCAGTGAAGGAGAGAGACTAGCGGGAAAACAAAGCTCCTACAATGAGCAGTTCTTC.

The chain carries TRBV7-2 and TRBJ1-2; D is undetermined. Trimming stripped 2 bases from V and 1 base from J, with 8 bases between. Germline V gives CDR1 SGHTA, CDR2 FQGNSA. This CDR3 region has 14 residues. As DNA, the CDR3 is TGTGCCAGCAGCTTAAGAACAGATAACTATGGCTACACCTTC. Its protein is CASSLRTDNYGYTF.

This clone was counted a few times. The chain uses TRBV2 and TRBJ2-2; possibly TRBD2 for D (6 bases). The CDR3 totals 13 residues. Germline CDR1 is SNHLY and CDR2 is FYNNEI. Trimming removed 6 bases from V and 6 bases from J, with 11 bases in between. The CDR3 sequence is CASRRDLAGELFF. CDR3 sequence (DNA): TGTGCCAGCAGGCGGGATTTAGCCGGGGAGCTGTTTTTT.

The chain links TRBV4-1 to TRBJ1-1, with a possible D match to TRBD1 (5 bases). Trimming cost V 4 bases and J 4 bases, with 10 bases left between them. Germline values: CDR1 MGHRA, CDR2 YSYEKL. The CDR3 totals 13 residues. As DNA, the CDR3 is TGCGCCAGCAGCCGTGGTGGGGCCACTGAAGCTTTCTTT. Translating it yields CASSRGGATEAFF.

In DNA form, the CDR3 reads TGTGCCGTCACGGGGGGACCGAACCTGGAGCAGTACTTC. Amino acids: CAVTGGPNLEQYF. The V and J genes are TRBV5-4 and TRBJ2-7; TRBD2 matches at 7 bases. The junction had 14 bases not matched to a gene; V was cut back by 10 bases and J by 7 bases. CDR1 is SGHNT and CDR2 is YYREEE in the germline V gene (reference sequence). The CDR3 sequence is 13 residues long.

This clone occurred once. The chain couples TRBV7-2 to TRBJ1-1; possible D gene TRBD1, 5 bases. Germline lookup yields CDR1 SGHTA and CDR2 FQGNSA. V lost 2 bases and J 5 bases, leaving 9 bases between the germline ends. The CDR3 is 13 amino acids. The CDR3 region is CASSLRQLTEAFF. CDR3 bases: TGTGCCAGCAGCTTACGACAGCTGACTGAAGCTTTCTTT.